Listed below are T cell receptor beta chains from one sample, sequenced in a study of blood T cell repertoires in COVID-19. The method was immunoSEQ multiplex PCR; TCRdb's version includes in-frame clones alone and lacks a portion of them. The table lists roughly 190,000 clones, around nine tenths of them singletons, with 0.53% in the top ten. Sequencing used peripheral blood. All receptors derive from a man in his fifties with acute or convalescent COVID-19. The CDR3 runs from the conserved cysteine through the conserved F or W.

v_call,j_call,cdr3_length,cdr3_aa
TRBV30,TRBJ1-1,13,CAWSVLYNTEAFF
TRBV23-1,TRBJ2-3,18,CASIQPGLAGGSTDTQYF
TRBV29-1,TRBJ1-1,15,CSVEGGNVLNTEAFF
TRBV30,TRBJ1-3,14,CAWGTGDRGGTIYF
TRBV24-1,TRBJ2-1,17,CATSATLAEGSYNEQFF
TRBV28,TRBJ1-2,11,CASTLGYGYTF
TRBV6-5,TRBJ1-3,15,CASSSDRAPGNTIYF
TRBV6-5,TRBJ1-5,15,CASMGGAADYQPQHF
TRBV28,TRBJ2-1,15,CASRTGTSGYNEQFF
TRBV5-8,TRBJ2-3,16,CASSLGSGGGTDTQYF
TRBV2,TRBJ2-5,15,CASSVTAGGQETQYF
TRBV14,TRBJ2-2,18,CASSQDRGLAGVDGELFF
TRBV5-6,TRBJ2-1,16,CASSLWGQGARNEQFF
TRBV7-9,TRBJ2-5,16,CASSLSPGTGRETQYF
TRBV7-9,TRBJ2-1,15,CASSPLAGANNEQFF
TRBV27,TRBJ1-1,15,CASSPVWRSWTEAFF
TRBV10-3,TRBJ2-7,13,CAISDGRGYEQYF
TRBV5-1,TRBJ1-4,14,CASSRDRANEKLFF
TRBV2,TRBJ1-6,15,CASRTRDRASSPLHF
TRBV7-8,TRBJ1-5,17,CASSQGGVGSSNQPQHF
TRBV5-6,TRBJ1-1,15,CASSYGDRRGTEAFF
TRBV4-1,TRBJ2-1,15,CASSQWITGDHEQFF
TRBV11-3,TRBJ2-5,12,CASSFNGETQYF
TRBV5-4,TRBJ2-5,15,CASSLAGGGAETQYF
TRBV7-2,TRBJ1-2,13,CASSPRQGYGYTF
TRBV30,TRBJ2-5,13,CARDRGPSETQYF
TRBV2,TRBJ2-7,14,CASISQGVFYEQYF
TRBV5-1,TRBJ1-1,15,CASIQLPGQNTEAFF
TRBV6-1,TRBJ1-2,14,CASSDRGGEGGYTF
TRBV9,TRBJ1-2,18,CASSALIRPPAGVGGYTF
TRBV7-8,TRBJ2-5,15,CASSPRQGFGETQYF
TRBV1,TRBJ1-1,8,CTRSEAFF
TRBV19,TRBJ1-6,14,CASSIQGVGSPLHF
TRBV7-9,TRBJ1-2,12,CASSFSLYGYTF
TRBV18,TRBJ2-3,17,CASSPLDSGKGTDTQYF
TRBV5-8,TRBJ1-1,14,CASTSRGGNTEAFF
TRBV2,TRBJ2-1,11,CASRAYDEQFF
TRBV28,TRBJ1-2,12,CASSFRPGGYTF
TRBV7-2,TRBJ2-5,14,CASRFLGSGVTQYF
TRBV28,TRBJ2-1,11,CASRADREWVF
TRBV2,TRBJ2-1,17,CASSPGVRDRGGDEQFF
TRBV19,TRBJ1-4,12,CASSPAGLELFF
TRBV7-2,TRBJ2-3,17,CASSKRLAGAFTDTQYF
TRBV28,TRBJ2-1,16,CASSRQDIPSYNEQFF
TRBV20-1,TRBJ1-6,13,CSASMDTYSPLHF
TRBV27,TRBJ1-2,14,CASSATTGVYGYTF
TRBV28,TRBJ1-2,16,CASSLSGTGETYGYTF
TRBV27,TRBJ2-2,15,CASRLAGTNTGELFF
TRBV19,TRBJ1-4,10,CANLSEKLFF
TRBV9,TRBJ2-3,16,CASSVVFGGSTDTQYF
TRBV29-1,TRBJ2-1,14,CSVDIGGAYNEQFF
TRBV3-1/TRBV3-2,TRBJ1-2,14,CASSPPTGNYGYTF
TRBV7-2,TRBJ1-6,15,CASSSRQGDNSPLHF
TRBV5-5,TRBJ1-5,14,CASSLSSPNQPQHF
TRBV15,TRBJ1-5,15,CATSLGTGSNQPQHF
TRBV27,TRBJ2-5,15,CASSARDTFQETQYF